The rows below give T cell receptor beta chains drawn from one sample of a study of cytomegalovirus exposure and HLA in healthy donors. Only in-frame clones appear in the TCRdb table, and some are missing; sequencing was by immunoSEQ multiplex PCR. The table lists approximately 130,000 clones. Sequencing was carried out using PBMCs. These receptors originate from a woman aged 55-70 years in good health and CMV-seronegative. Both conserved end residues are part of each CDR3. A D gene is named only where the DNA matches it firmly.

>TRBJ2-1|TRBD1|TRBV5-1
TGCGCCAGCAGCATGAAATTTCAGGGGGCAACTGAGCAGTTCTTC
CASSMKFQGATEQFF
>TRBJ2-2|TRBD2|TRBV5-6
TGTGCCAGCAGCTTGACTAGCGGGGGGGCGGTTTGGACCGGGGAGCTGTTTTTT
CASSLTSGGAVWTGELFF
>TRBJ2-7|TRBD1|TRBV5-1
TGCGCCAGCAGCTTTTCCGGACAGGGCTCCTACGAGCAGTACTTC
CASSFSGQGSYEQYF
>TRBJ2-3|TRBD2|TRBV5-4
TGTGCCAGCAGCCCTAGCGGGGGGCGGGGAGATACGCAGTATTTT
CASSPSGGRGDTQYF
>TRBJ2-7|TRBD2|TRBV28
TGTGCCAGCAGTTTGCTTAATACAGGGACTAGCGGATCCTTC
CASSLLNTGTSGSF
>TRBJ1-2|TRBD1|TRBV15
TGTGCCACCACCCCTGACAGGGACCCGAACTATGGCTACACCTTC
CATTPDRDPNYGYTF
>TRBJ1-2|TRBD1|TRBV28
TGTGCCAGCAGCTCCCACGGGACAGGGGGGGGTGGCTACACCTTC
CASSSHGTGGGGYTF
>TRBJ1-6|TRBD1|TRBV4-1
TGCGCCAGCAGCCAAGAGGGGACAGGGGAGGTCTCCTATAATTCACCCCTCCACTTT
CASSQEGTGEVSYNSPLHF
>TRBJ2-7|NA|TRBV5-1
TGCGCCAGCAGCCTCCAACCCCCCGGGACATCTGCCTACGAGCAGTACTTC
CASSLQPPGTSAYEQYF
>TRBJ1-1|NA|TRBV7-2
TGTGCCAGCAGCTTAGTAGAACGAAACACTGAAGCTTTCTTT
CASSLVERNTEAFF
>TRBJ1-1|TRBD1|TRBV6-5
TGTGCCAGCAGTTACCCAGGGGGAAACACTGAAGCTTTCTTT
CASSYPGGNTEAFF
>TRBJ2-7|TRBD1|TRBV5-1
TGCGCCAGCAGCGGGGACAGGGGGGGTTACGAGCAGTACTTC
CASSGDRGGYEQYF
>TRBJ2-7|TRBD1|TRBV7-6
TGTGCCAGCAGCTCCCCGGACAGGGGTAACCTTGGCTACGAGCAGTACTTC
CASSSPDRGNLGYEQYF
>TRBJ2-5|NA|TRBV7-2
TGTGCCAGCAGCCCGGGGAGCCAAGAGACCCAGTACTTC
CASSPGSQETQYF
>TRBJ1-2|TRBD1|TRBV5-1
TGCGCCAGCAGTTCCGGATCGGACGCAGGGGGAGGCTACACCTTC
CASSSGSDAGGGYTF
>TRBJ1-1|NA|TRBV28
TGTGCCAGCATCACCCCTGGGGAGGGGGAGGCCACTGAAGCTTTCTTT
CASITPGEGEATEAFF
>TRBJ2-5|NA|TRBV27
TGTGCCAGCAGTACCGCGGGGGCCGGCATAGAGACCCAGTACTTC
CASSTAGAGIETQYF
>TRBJ1-6|TRBD1|TRBV4-2
TGTGCCAGCAGCCACAAAGTCCCAGGGGGCGGGTCACCCCTCCACTTT
CASSHKVPGGGSPLHF
>TRBJ2-2|NA|TRBV21-1
TGTGCCAGCAGCCTAAAGCCCCGGGACAGGGACACCGGGGAGCTGTTTTTT
CASSLKPRDRDTGELFF
>TRBJ2-5|NA|TRBV19
TGTGCCAGTAGTACCCAACAGGCGCTGGGAGAGACCCAGTACTTC
CASSTQQALGETQYF
>TRBJ1-5|TRBD1|TRBV28
TGTGCCAGCAGTCCAGGGACAGGGAGGAATCAGCCCCAGCATTTT
CASSPGTGRNQPQHF
>TRBJ1-2|TRBD1|TRBV6-1
TGTGCCAGCAGTAATACAGGGGGCCTAGGTGGCTACACCTTC
CASSNTGGLGGYTF
>TRBJ1-1|NA|TRBV25-1
TGTGCCAGCAGTAACCAGGGAAGTCTCACTGAAGCTTTCTTT
CASSNQGSLTEAFF
>TRBJ2-5|TRBD2|TRBV5-1
TGCGCCAGCAGCTTCGGACTAGATGGAGTCCAAGAGACCCAGTACTTC
CASSFGLDGVQETQYF
>TRBJ1-1|NA|TRBV29-1
TGCACCCTAACCCATCGAACCATGAACACTGAAGCTTTCTTT
CTLTHRTMNTEAFF
>TRBJ1-5|TRBD1|TRBV10-3
TGTGCCACCAGACAGGGCCCATATAGCAATCAGCCCCAGCATTTT
CATRQGPYSNQPQHF
>TRBJ1-5|NA|TRBV11-3
TGTGCCAGCAGCTTATATTCAGTAAGCGATCAGCCCCAGCATTTT
CASSLYSVSDQPQHF
>TRBJ1-3|NA|TRBV28
TGTGCCAGCAGTTTGTCCCGGGTTCAAAAGGTCGGAAACACCATATATTTT
CASSLSRVQKVGNTIYF
>TRBJ1-2|TRBD1|TRBV18
TGTGCCAGCTCATCACAGGGGGACAGTCCGGGCTACACCTTC
CASSSQGDSPGYTF
>TRBJ1-5|TRBD1|TRBV28
TGTGCCAGCAGATACCCCGGGACAGGGTACCAGCATTTT
CASRYPGTGYQHF
>TRBJ1-1|TRBD1|TRBV4-1
TGCGCCAGCAGCCTACAGGGGGTGAACACTGAAGCTTTCTTT
CASSLQGVNTEAFF
>TRBJ2-7|TRBD1|TRBV28
TGTGCCAGCAAAGGGGGACAGGCGCCATACGAGCAGTACTTC
CASKGGQAPYEQYF
>TRBJ2-1|TRBD2|TRBV6-5
TGTGCCAGCGCTGCAGCGGGGGGGTCCTACAATGAGCAGTTCTTC
CASAAAGGSYNEQFF
>TRBJ1-5|NA|TRBV5-1
TGCGCCAGAGAGGACAGTAGAAAACATCAGCCCCAGCATTTT
CAREDSRKHQPQHF
>TRBJ1-1|NA|TRBV9
TGTGCCAGCAGCGTAGGCGGTCTAGGGGCGAACTTT
CASSVGGLGANF
>TRBJ2-7|NA|TRBV20-1
TGCAGTGCAACCGGAGCGTGGGAGCAGTACTTC
CSATGAWEQYF
>TRBJ1-5|NA|TRBV19
TGTGCCAGTAGTAACGGACGGACATATAGCAATCAGCCCCAGCATTTT
CASSNGRTYSNQPQHF
>TRBJ2-7|TRBD1|TRBV15
TGTGCCACCAGCAGAGATCCGACAGGGGCCTACGAGCAGTACTTC
CATSRDPTGAYEQYF
>TRBJ1-2|TRBD1|TRBV7-8
TGTGCCAGCAGCTTAGCGACAGGGAATGGCTACACCTTC
CASSLATGNGYTF
>TRBJ2-3|NA|TRBV11-2
TGTGCCAGCAGTTGGAAAGCAGGGGATCCCCCAGATACGCAGTATTTT
CASSWKAGDPPDTQYF
>TRBJ2-1|NA|TRBV5-4
TGTGCCAGCAGGTCCTTAGCGGAGAGCTCCTACAATGAGCAGTTCTTC
CASRSLAESSYNEQFF
>TRBJ2-3|NA|TRBV10-1
TGCGCCAGCAGTCCCCAGGACTCTAGTGCAGATACGCAGTATTTT
CASSPQDSSADTQYF
>TRBJ2-7|TRBD2|TRBV2
TGTGCCAGCAGTTTGACGCAGGCGGGAGGGCTAGGTCGGGAGCAGTACTTC
CASSLTQAGGLGREQYF
>TRBJ2-1|NA|TRBV11-1
TGTGCCAGCAGCCGCAAATCGGGGAATGAGCAGTTCTTC
CASSRKSGNEQFF
>TRBJ1-1|TRBD1|TRBV28
TGTGCCAGCGACCAGACAGGGCTTATGAACACTGAAGCTTTCTTT
CASDQTGLMNTEAFF
>TRBJ1-1|TRBD1|TRBV14
TGTGCCAGCAGCCAAGTGGCGCAGGGGACAGCTGAAGCTTTCTTT
CASSQVAQGTAEAFF
>TRBJ2-7|NA|TRBV4-1
TGCGCCAGCAGCCAAGAAGCGAGGCTCAACTCCTACGAGCAGTACTTC
CASSQEARLNSYEQYF
>TRBJ1-5|NA|TRBV5-8
TGTGCCAGCAGCTTCCCTGGAACCGGGGTAGGTCAGCCCCAGCATTTT
CASSFPGTGVGQPQHF
>TRBJ1-5|NA|TRBV7-9
TGTGCCAGCAGCTTAGGGTCTGAGGACTTAAATCAGCCCCAGCATTTT
CASSLGSEDLNQPQHF
>TRBJ1-5|TRBD1|TRBV19
TGTGCCAGTAGTACTCAGGGGACAGGGAATCAGCCCCAGCATTTT
CASSTQGTGNQPQHF
>TRBJ2-1|TRBD1|TRBV10-3
TGTGCCATCAACGACAGGGGGTCAAATGAGCAGTTCTTC
CAINDRGSNEQFF
>TRBJ2-2|TRBD2|TRBV5-1
TGCGCCAGCAGCCCTGGGGCTAGCGGGAGTGCCGGGGAGCTGTTTTTT
CASSPGASGSAGELFF